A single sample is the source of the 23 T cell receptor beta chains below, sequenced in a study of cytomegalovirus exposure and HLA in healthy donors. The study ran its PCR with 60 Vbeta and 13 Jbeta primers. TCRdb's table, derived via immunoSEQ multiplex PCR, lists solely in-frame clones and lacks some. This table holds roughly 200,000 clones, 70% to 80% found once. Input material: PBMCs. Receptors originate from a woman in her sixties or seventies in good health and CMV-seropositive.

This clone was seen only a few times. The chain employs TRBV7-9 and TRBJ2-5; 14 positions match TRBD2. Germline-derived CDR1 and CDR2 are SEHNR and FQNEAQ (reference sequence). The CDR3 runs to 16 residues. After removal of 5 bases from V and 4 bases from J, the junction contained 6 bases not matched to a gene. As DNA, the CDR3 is TGTGCCAGCAGCAGCGGACTAGCGGGAGGTACAGAGACCCAGTACTTC. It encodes CASSSGLAGGTETQYF.

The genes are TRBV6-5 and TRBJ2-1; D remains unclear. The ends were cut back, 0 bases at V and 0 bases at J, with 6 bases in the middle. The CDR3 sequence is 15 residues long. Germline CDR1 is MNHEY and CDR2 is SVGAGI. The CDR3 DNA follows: TGTGCCAGCAGTTACTCCGAGGTCTCCTACAATGAGCAGTTCTTC. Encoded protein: CASSYSEVSYNEQFF.

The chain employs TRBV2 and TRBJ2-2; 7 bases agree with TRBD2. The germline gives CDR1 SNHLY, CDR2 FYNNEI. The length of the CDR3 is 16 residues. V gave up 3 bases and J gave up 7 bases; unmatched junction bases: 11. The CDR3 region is CASSDWRETRGGELFF. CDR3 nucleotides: TGTGCCAGCAGTGACTGGCGGGAGACAAGGGGCGGGGAGCTGTTTTTT.

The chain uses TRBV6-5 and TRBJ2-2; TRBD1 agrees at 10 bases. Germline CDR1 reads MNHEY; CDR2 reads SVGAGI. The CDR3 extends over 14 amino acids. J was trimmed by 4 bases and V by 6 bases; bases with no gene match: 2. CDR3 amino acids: CASRRTGGTGELFF. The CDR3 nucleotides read TGTGCCAGCAGAAGGACAGGGGGCACCGGGGAGCTGTTTTTT.

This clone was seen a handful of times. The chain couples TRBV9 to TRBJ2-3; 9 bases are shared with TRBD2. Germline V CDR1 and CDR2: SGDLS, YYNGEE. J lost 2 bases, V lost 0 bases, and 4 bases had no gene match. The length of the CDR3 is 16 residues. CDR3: CASSVEAGGPTDTQYF. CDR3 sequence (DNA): TGTGCCAGCAGCGTAGAAGCGGGGGGCCCCACAGATACGCAGTATTTT.

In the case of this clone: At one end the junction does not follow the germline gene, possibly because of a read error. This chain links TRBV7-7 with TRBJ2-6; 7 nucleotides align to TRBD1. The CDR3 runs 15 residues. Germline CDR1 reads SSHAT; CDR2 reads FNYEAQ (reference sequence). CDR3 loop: CASSRDSSGANGLTF. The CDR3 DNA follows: TGTGCCAGCAGCCGGGACAGCTCTGGGGCCAACGGCCTGACTTTC.

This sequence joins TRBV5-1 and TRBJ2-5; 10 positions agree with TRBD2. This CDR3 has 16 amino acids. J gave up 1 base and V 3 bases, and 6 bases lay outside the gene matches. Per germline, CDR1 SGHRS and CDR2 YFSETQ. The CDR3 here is CASSYVGLAVQETQYF. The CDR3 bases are TGCGCCAGCAGCTATGTTGGACTAGCGGTCCAAGAGACCCAGTACTTC.

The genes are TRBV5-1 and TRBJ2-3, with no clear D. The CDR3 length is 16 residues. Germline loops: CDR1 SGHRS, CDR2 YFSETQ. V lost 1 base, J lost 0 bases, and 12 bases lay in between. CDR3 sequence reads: CASSLQLFSSTDTQYF. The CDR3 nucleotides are TGCGCCAGCAGCTTGCAGTTATTCTCTAGCACAGATACGCAGTATTTT.

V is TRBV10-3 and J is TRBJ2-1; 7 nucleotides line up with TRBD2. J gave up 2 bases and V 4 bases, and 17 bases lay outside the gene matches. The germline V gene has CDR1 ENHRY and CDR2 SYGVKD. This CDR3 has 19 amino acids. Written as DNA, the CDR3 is TGTGCCATCAGTGGCGGGGTTAGCGGGCGTACCGGGGCCTACAATGAGCAGTTCTTC. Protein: CAISGGVSGRTGAYNEQFF.

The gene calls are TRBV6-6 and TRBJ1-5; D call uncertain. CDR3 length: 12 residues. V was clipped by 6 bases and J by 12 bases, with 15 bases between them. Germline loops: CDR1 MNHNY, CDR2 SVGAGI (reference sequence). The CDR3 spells CASRTSGFLQHF. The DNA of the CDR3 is TGTGCCAGCAGGACATCAGGCTTTCTCCAGCATTTT.

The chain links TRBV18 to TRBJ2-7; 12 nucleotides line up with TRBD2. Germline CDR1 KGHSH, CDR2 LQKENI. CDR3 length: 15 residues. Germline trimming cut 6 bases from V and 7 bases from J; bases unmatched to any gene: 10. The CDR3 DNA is TGTGCCAGCTCCCGGACTAGCGGGACCCAGTTGGAGCAGTACTTC. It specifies CASSRTSGTQLEQYF. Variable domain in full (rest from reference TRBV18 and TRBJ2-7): NAGVMQNPRHLVRRRGQEARLRCSPMKGHSHVYWYRQLPEEGLKFMVYLQKENIIDESGMPKERFSAEFPKEGPSILRIQQVVRGDSAAYFCASSRTSGTQLEQYFGPGTRLTVT.

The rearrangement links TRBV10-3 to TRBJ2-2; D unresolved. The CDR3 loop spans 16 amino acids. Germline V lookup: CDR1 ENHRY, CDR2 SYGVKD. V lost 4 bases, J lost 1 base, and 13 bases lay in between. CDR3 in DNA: TGTGCCATCAGTGTATCTCGGGTTCAGAACACCGGGGAGCTGTTTTTT. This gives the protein CAISVSRVQNTGELFF.

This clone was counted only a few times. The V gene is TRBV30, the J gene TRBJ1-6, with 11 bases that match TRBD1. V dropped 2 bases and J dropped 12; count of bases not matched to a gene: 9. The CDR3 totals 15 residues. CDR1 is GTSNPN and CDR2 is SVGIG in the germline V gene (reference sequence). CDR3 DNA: TGTGCCTGGAGTACCGGGACAGGGGGTTCTGGACCCCTCCACTTT. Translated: CAWSTGTGGSGPLHF. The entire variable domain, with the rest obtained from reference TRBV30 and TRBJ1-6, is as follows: SQTIHQWPATLVQPVGSPLSLECTVEGTSNPNLYWYRQAAGRGLQLLFYSVGIGQISSEVPQNLSASRPQDRQFILSSKKLLLSDSGFYLCAWSTGTGGSGPLHFGNGTRLTVT.

CDR3 amino acids: CSVPPGYNEQFF. CDR3 nucleotides: TGCAGCGTTCCCCCGGGGTACAATGAGCAGTTCTTC. This chain connects TRBV29-1 to TRBJ2-1; possibly TRBD2 for D (5 bases). The CDR3 length is 12 residues. V lost 5 bases, J lost 4 bases, and 9 bases lay in between. The V gene's germline CDR1 is SQVTM and CDR2 ANQGSEA.

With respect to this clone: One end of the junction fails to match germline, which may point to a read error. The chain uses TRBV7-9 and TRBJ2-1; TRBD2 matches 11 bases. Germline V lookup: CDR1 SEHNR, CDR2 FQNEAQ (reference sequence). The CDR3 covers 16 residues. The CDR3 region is CSSRFSRTSGYNEQFF. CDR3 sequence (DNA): TGTTCCAGCCGATTTTCTAGGACTAGCGGGTACAATGAGCAGTTCTTC.

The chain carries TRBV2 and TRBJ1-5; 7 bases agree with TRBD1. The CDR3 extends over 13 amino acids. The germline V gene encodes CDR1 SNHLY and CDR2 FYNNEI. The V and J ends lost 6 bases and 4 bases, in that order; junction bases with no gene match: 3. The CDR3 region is CASRQGLNQPQHF. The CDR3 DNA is TGTGCCAGCAGACAGGGGCTGAATCAGCCCCAGCATTTT.

In DNA form, the CDR3 reads TGTGCCAGCAGGCAAGGCAGGTCTCACGAGCAGTACTTC. Its translation: CASRQGRSHEQYF. The V gene is TRBV11-1, the J gene TRBJ2-7; the D is unclear. Per the germline V gene, CDR1 is SGHAT and CDR2 is FQDESV (reference sequence). The CDR3 is 13 residues long. The V end lost 6 bases, the J end lost 5 bases, and 14 bases lay between the germline ends.

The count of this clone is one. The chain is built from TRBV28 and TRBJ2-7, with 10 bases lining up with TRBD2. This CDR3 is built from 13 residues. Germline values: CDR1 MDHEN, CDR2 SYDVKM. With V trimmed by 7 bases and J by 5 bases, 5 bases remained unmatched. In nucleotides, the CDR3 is TGTGCCAGCAAAGCGGGAGGGCCCCACGAGCAGTACTTC. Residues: CASKAGGPHEQYF.

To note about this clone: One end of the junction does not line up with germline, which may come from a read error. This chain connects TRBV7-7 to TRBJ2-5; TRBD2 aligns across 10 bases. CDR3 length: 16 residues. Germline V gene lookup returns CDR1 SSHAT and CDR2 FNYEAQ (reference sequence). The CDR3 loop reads CASSSAGLAAIETQYF. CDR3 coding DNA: TGTGCTAGCAGCTCAGCCGGACTAGCGGCAATTGAGACCCAGTACTTC.

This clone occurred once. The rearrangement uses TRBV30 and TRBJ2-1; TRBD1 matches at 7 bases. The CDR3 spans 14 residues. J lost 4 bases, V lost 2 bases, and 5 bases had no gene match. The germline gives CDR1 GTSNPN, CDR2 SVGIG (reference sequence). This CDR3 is CAWSYRGHYNEQFF. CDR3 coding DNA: TGTGCCTGGAGTTACAGGGGCCATTACAATGAGCAGTTCTTC.

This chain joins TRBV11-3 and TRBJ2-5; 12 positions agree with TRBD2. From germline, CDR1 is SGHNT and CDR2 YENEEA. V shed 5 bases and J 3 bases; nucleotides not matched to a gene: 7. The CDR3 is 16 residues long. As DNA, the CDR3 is TGTGCCAGCAGCCCCGACGCTAGCGGGGGGGAAGAGACCCAGTACTTC. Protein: CASSPDASGGEETQYF.

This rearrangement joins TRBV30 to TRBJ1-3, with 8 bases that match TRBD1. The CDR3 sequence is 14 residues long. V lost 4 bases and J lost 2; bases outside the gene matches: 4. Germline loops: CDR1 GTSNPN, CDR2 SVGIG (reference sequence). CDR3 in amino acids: CAWTQGVTGNTIYF. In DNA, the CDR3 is TGTGCCTGGACACAGGGGGTGACTGGAAACACCATATATTTT. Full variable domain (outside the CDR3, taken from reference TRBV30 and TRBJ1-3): SQTIHQWPATLVQPVGSPLSLECTVEGTSNPNLYWYRQAAGRGLQLLFYSVGIGQISSEVPQNLSASRPQDRQFILSSKKLLLSDSGFYLCAWTQGVTGNTIYFGEGSWLTVV.

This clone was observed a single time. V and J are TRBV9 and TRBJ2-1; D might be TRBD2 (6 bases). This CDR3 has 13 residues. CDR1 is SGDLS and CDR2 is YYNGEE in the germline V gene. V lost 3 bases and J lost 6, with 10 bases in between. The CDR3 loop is CASSGGTANEQFF. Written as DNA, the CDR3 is TGTGCCAGCAGCGGCGGGACCGCCAATGAGCAGTTCTTC.